Reported below is one TCR beta chain. V was clipped by 4 bases and J by 5 bases; unmatched bases: 5. The CDR3 totals 15 residues. CDR1 and CDR2 from the germline V gene are SGHTA and FQGTGA. This record comes from a study of T cell changes during pregnancy in multiple sclerosis. TCRdb's table, derived via immunoSEQ multiplex PCR, lists solely in-frame clones and lacks some. Among about 32,000 clones listed, roughly nine tenths were seen once. The sequence was collected from a female donor in good health, enrolled as a control in a pregnancy study. Specimen: CD8+ T cells from peripheral blood mononuclear cells, collected in the second trimester of pregnancy. The rearrangement uses TRBV7-3 and TRBJ2-3; 11 bases align to TRBD1. CDR3 loop: CASSSTGTGGDTQYF. The CDR3 coding sequence is TGTGCCAGCAGCTCGACCGGGACAGGGGGAGATACGCAGTATTTT.